The present T cell receptor beta chain was sequenced within a study of shared clonotypes between healthy human individuals. In the study overall: Sampling drew on donors who were two women and a few men aged 18 to 49. Study findings and constraints: It was observed that 5% to 6.5% of naive CD4 clonotypes were shared across a handful of donors. Only blood samples were collected, and tissue repertoires likely differ.

The assay was immunoSEQ multiplex PCR, and TCRdb's table has in-frame clones only and misses some. There are roughly 1.5 million clones in the sample; 95% to 99% occur only once, and roughly 0.45% lies in the top ten. Trimming took 0 bases from V and 2 from J, leaving 12 bases between them. The CDR3 covers 15 residues. CDR1 and CDR2 from the germline V gene are SGDLS and YYNGEE. Comment on this clone: Its antigen is unknown.

The receptor's source is a man between 25 and 39 years old in good health. The sample was naive CD4+ T cells sorted from blood. As to subset: CD45RA+ positively selected. This chain uses TRBV9 with TRBJ2-7; D is perhaps TRBD2 (6 bases). The CDR3 loop reads CASSVAAGPTYEQYF. The CDR3 region has the DNA TGTGCCAGCAGCGTAGCGGCGGGACCAACCTACGAGCAGTACTTC.